This TCR beta chain appears in the sequencing data of a study of cytomegalovirus exposure and HLA in healthy donors. Study outcomes and limitations: Presence/absence comparisons presumed near-even sequencing depth among donors.

PCR primers comprised 60 Vbeta and 13 Jbeta primers. Sequencing was performed with immunoSEQ multiplex PCR; in TCRdb, only in-frame clones are kept and a portion is missing. Seen here are around 210,000 clones, approximately 78% observed once, and the top ten hold 2.7%. Comment on this clone: Its specificity is unknown.

The sequencing sample was made of PBMCs. The receptor comes from a middle-aged woman in good health and CMV-seronegative.

The CDR3 nucleotides read TGCGCCAGCAGTAACAAGGTGGGACAGGGGAATACCGGGGAGCTGTTTTTT. Protein: CASSNKVGQGNTGELFF. The chain uses TRBV4-1 and TRBJ2-2, with 10 bases matching TRBD1. Germline CDR1 reads MGHRA; CDR2 reads YSYEKL. The CDR3 consists of 17 residues. J lost 5 bases, V lost 6 bases, and 12 bases had no gene match.